The 32 T cell receptor beta chains below were found in one sample sequenced in a study of shared clonotypes between healthy human individuals. The assay was immunoSEQ multiplex PCR, and TCRdb's table has in-frame clones only and misses some. The sample has about 2.1 million clones; 93% are singletons. Naive CD8 cells were CD45RO-negative, positively selected for CCR7, excluding terminally differentiated effector memory CD45RA+ cells. Sample: naive CD8+ T cells from PBMCs. The receptors stem from a man between 18 and 29 years old in good health. Some clones in this sample may be carry-over from other donors' samples.

Turning to this clone: The same CDR3 also results from other DNA sequences found in this sample. This chain joins TRBV7-3 and TRBJ2-1; 12 nucleotides match TRBD2. Germline V gives CDR1 SGHTA, CDR2 FQGTGA. The CDR3 totals 15 residues. With V trimmed by 2 bases and J by 4 bases, 0 bases remained unmatched. The CDR3 region has the DNA TGTGCCAGCAGCTTACTAGCGGGAGGGTACAATGAGCAGTTCTTC. It is translated as CASSLLAGGYNEQFF.

J is TRBJ1-1 and V is TRBV5-1, with a weak D call TRBD1 (6 bases). V lost 0 bases, J lost 3 bases, and 15 bases lay in between. CDR3 length: 16 residues. Germline V gene lookup returns CDR1 SGHRS and CDR2 YFSETQ. The CDR3 DNA is TGCGCCAGCAGCTTGGAGCTGTCAGGGGCCTACACTGAAGCTTTCTTT. Amino acids: CASSLELSGAYTEAFF.

The chain has TRBV6-6 and TRBJ1-2, with 9 bases lining up with TRBD1. V shed 5 bases, J shed 8 bases, and the junction held 12 bases outside the gene matches. Per the germline V gene, CDR1 is MNHNY and CDR2 is SVGAGI (reference sequence). CDR3 size: 15 residues. CDR3 DNA sequence: TGTGCCAGCAGTATCCTGGACAGGGGAGACCCGGGCTACACCTTC. The encoded protein is CASSILDRGDPGYTF.

J is TRBJ2-5 and V is TRBV5-1; no reliable D call. The germline gives CDR1 SGHRS, CDR2 YFSETQ. The CDR3 runs to 13 residues. Trimming cost V 0 bases and J 2 bases, with 5 bases left between them. The CDR3, as DNA: TGCGCCAGCAGCTTGGGACGGCAAGAGACCCAGTACTTC. Its translation: CASSLGRQETQYF.

This clone occurred once. The chain combines TRBV6-6 with TRBJ2-1; D is perhaps TRBD1 (5 bases). Germline V CDR1 and CDR2: MNHNY, SVGAGI (reference sequence). The CDR3 runs 14 residues. Between the trimmed V and J ends, which lost 5 bases and 4 bases, there was a span of 12 bases. In DNA, the CDR3 is TGTGCCAGCAGTCCCTTGACAGCATACAATGAGCAGTTCTTC. Residues: CASSPLTAYNEQFF.

Of note for this clone: The sample contains more than one DNA sequence encoding this CDR3. In DNA, the CDR3 is TGTGCCAGCAGGGGAGGCAATGAGCAGTTCTTC. It codes for CASRGGNEQFF. This chain uses TRBV27 with TRBJ2-1; TRBD2 might be the D (6 bases). The CDR3 runs to 11 residues. With 6 bases removed from V and 6 bases from J, the gap between germline ends came to 6 bases. CDR1 is MNHEY and CDR2 is SMNVEV in the germline V gene (reference sequence).

This chain uses TRBV29-1 with TRBJ1-4; D possibly corresponds to TRBD1 (6 bases). V was shortened by 2 bases and J by 5 bases, with 12 bases between the two germline ends. CDR3 size: 14 residues. Germline values: CDR1 SQVTM, CDR2 ANQGSEA. This CDR3 reads CSVEMRTANEKLFF. CDR3 nucleotides: TGCAGCGTTGAAATGAGGACAGCCAATGAAAAACTGTTTTTT.

The gene calls are TRBV7-9 and TRBJ1-3; possible D gene TRBD1, 5 bases. The V gene lost 2 bases and the J gene lost 8 bases, with 19 bases spanning the gap. This CDR3 is built from 16 residues. Germline V CDR1 and CDR2: SEHNR, FQNEAQ (reference sequence). Here the CDR3 reads CASSLNAGKVEDTIYF. The CDR3 DNA is TGTGCCAGCAGCTTAAATGCAGGGAAGGTAGAAGACACCATATATTTT.

This chain uses TRBV27 with TRBJ2-1; D is possibly TRBD2 (6 bases). Trimming pared 0 bases from V and 3 bases from J, leaving 12 bases between. There are 16 residues in the CDR3. CDR1 and CDR2 from the germline V gene are MNHEY and SMNVEV (reference sequence). The DNA for the CDR3 is TGTGCCAGCAGTTTATCGTGGGGGGAATACTACAATGAGCAGTTCTTC. It specifies CASSLSWGEYYNEQFF.

This chain uses TRBV5-5 with TRBJ2-7; a weak D match, TRBD1 (5 bases). The germline V gene has CDR1 SGHKS and CDR2 YYEKEE (reference sequence). The CDR3 has 14 amino acids. Trimming took 0 bases from V and 2 from J, leaving 9 bases between them. The CDR3, as DNA: TGTGCCAGCAGCTTGGTTGGACAAACCTACGAGCAGTACTTC. Protein sequence: CASSLVGQTYEQYF.

This clone was seen just once. The genes are TRBV7-9 and TRBJ1-5; tentative D call: TRBD1 (6 bases). CDR3 length: 16 residues. CDR1 and CDR2 from the germline V gene are SEHNR and FQNEAQ (reference sequence). V lost 1 base and J lost 2, with 12 bases in between. The CDR3 protein is CASSLGGDIRNQPQHF. DNA for the CDR3: TGTGCCAGCAGCTTAGGCGGGGACATCCGCAATCAGCCCCAGCATTTT.

The chain uses TRBV11-2 and TRBJ2-1; D possibly corresponds to TRBD2 (6 bases). V lost 4 bases, J lost 6 bases, and 28 bases lay in between. Germline V gives CDR1 SGHAT, CDR2 FQNNGV. CDR3 length equals 19 residues. Written as DNA, the CDR3 is TGTGCCAGCAGCTCTCGAGGGGCAGGAGGGGCGGGAAATGGCAATGAGCAGTTCTTC. Protein product: CASSSRGAGGAGNGNEQFF. Variable domain in full (rest from reference TRBV11-2 and TRBJ2-1): EAGVAQSPRYKIIEKRQSVAFWCNPISGHATLYWYQQILGQGPKLLIQFQNNGVVDDSQLPKDRFSAERLKGVDSTLKIQPAKLEDSAVYLCASSSRGAGGAGNGNEQFFGPGTRLTVL.

This chain joins TRBV7-6 and TRBJ2-7; a weak D match, TRBD2 (7 bases). The CDR3 has 16 amino acids. Trimming cost V 5 bases and J 7 bases, with 24 bases left between them. CDR1 and CDR2 (germline): SGHVS, FNYEAQ. CDR3 in DNA: TGTGCCAGCAGCCCCACGGGGGGCGCGAGATATGGAGAGCAGTACTTC. Its protein product is CASSPTGGARYGEQYF. Filled out from reference TRBV7-6 and TRBJ2-7, the complete variable domain reads GAGVSQSPRYKVTKRGQDVALRCDPISGHVSLYWYRQALGQGPEFLTYFNYEAQQDKSGLPNDRFSAERPEGSISTLTIQRTEQRDSAMYRCASSPTGGARYGEQYFGPGTRLTVT.

A word on this clone: Within the sample, other DNA sequences also encode this same CDR3. This rearrangement joins TRBV28 to TRBJ2-7; no definite D call. V lost 2 bases to trimming and J lost 2 bases, with 7 bases between them. CDR3 length: 13 residues. Germline V gives CDR1 MDHEN, CDR2 SYDVKM. Written as DNA, the CDR3 is TGTGCCAGCAGTTTAGCTCCCACCTACGAGCAGTACTTC. Amino acid sequence: CASSLAPTYEQYF.

This chain joins TRBV14 and TRBJ2-7; D ambiguous. This CDR3 is 15 amino acids long. Deletions cut 0 bases from V and 5 bases from J, with 14 bases between. CDR1 SGHDN and CDR2 FVKESK come from the germline V gene. This CDR3 reads CASSQDPSGPHEQYF. DNA of the CDR3: TGTGCCAGCAGCCAAGATCCATCGGGTCCCCACGAGCAGTACTTC.

The V call is TRBV15, the J call TRBJ1-2; 8 positions match TRBD1. The J segment lost 6 bases and the V segment lost 6 bases, leaving 6 bases of the junction unmatched. The CDR3 spans 13 residues. CDR1 and CDR2 from the germline V gene are LNHNV and YYDKDF (reference sequence). CDR3 coding DNA: TGTGCCACCAGTGACAGGGGAGAGGATGGCTACACCTTC. Amino acid sequence: CATSDRGEDGYTF.

V is TRBV7-9 and J is TRBJ2-1, with D unresolved. The CDR3 has 15 amino acids. V lost 0 bases, J lost 0 bases, and 6 bases lay in between. Germline V gene sequence: CDR1 SEHNR, CDR2 FQNEAQ (reference sequence). CDR3: CASSLAQISYNEQFF. The DNA for the CDR3 is TGTGCCAGCAGCTTAGCGCAGATCTCCTACAATGAGCAGTTCTTC.

This rearrangement joins TRBV4-1 to TRBJ1-5; 12 bases align to TRBD1. The V and J ends lost 1 base and 5 bases, in that order; junction bases with no gene match: 6. The CDR3 loop spans 17 amino acids. Per the germline V gene, CDR1 is MGHRA and CDR2 is YSYEKL. The CDR3 reads CASSQGDRGLGDQPQHF. The CDR3 DNA reads as TGCGCCAGCAGCCAAGGGGACAGGGGGCTTGGGGATCAGCCCCAGCATTTT.

A remark on this clone: The sample holds other DNA sequences that translate to the same CDR3. This chain connects TRBV9 to TRBJ2-7, with 13 nucleotides matching TRBD2. J gave up 2 bases and V 2 bases, and 1 base lay outside the gene matches. The CDR3 totals 15 residues. Per the germline V gene, CDR1 is SGDLS and CDR2 is YYNGEE. The CDR3 sequence: CASSVGTSGTYEQYF. The DNA for the CDR3 is TGTGCCAGCAGCGTTGGGACTAGCGGGACCTACGAGCAGTACTTC.

V usage is TRBV2 and J usage is TRBJ2-2; TRBD2 matches 10 bases. Germline V gives CDR1 SNHLY, CDR2 FYNNEI. This CDR3 spans 18 amino acids. J was trimmed by 7 bases and V by 3 bases; bases with no gene match: 14. The CDR3 loop is CASSEFLPSGSKGGELFF. The CDR3 coding sequence is TGTGCCAGCAGTGAGTTTCTCCCTAGCGGGAGTAAAGGCGGGGAGCTGTTTTTT.

V is TRBV21-1 and J is TRBJ2-1; TRBD2, as called in the table, went unchecked against the DNA. TRBV21-1 is a pseudogene locus. The CDR3 is 18 residues long. The CDR3 loop reads CASSAPKPGLGPNNEQFF. As DNA, the CDR3 is TGTGCCAGCAGCGCGCCCAAACCCGGCCTAGGCCCCAACAATGAGCAGTTCTTC.

CDR3: CASSLLLTYTGELFF. DNA of the CDR3: TGTGCCAGCAGCTTACTCCTAACCTACACCGGGGAGCTGTTTTTT. This sequence joins TRBV11-2 and TRBJ2-2; D is unresolved. Between the trimmed V and J ends, which lost 2 bases and 3 bases, there was a span of 10 bases. This CDR3 has 15 residues. CDR1 is SGHAT and CDR2 is FQNNGV in the germline V gene.

The chain carries TRBV6-6 and TRBJ1-2; 10 bases are shared with TRBD1. The V gene end was trimmed by 4 bases and the J gene end by 2 bases; junction bases not matched to a gene: 4. Germline V gene sequence: CDR1 MNHNY, CDR2 SVGAGI (reference sequence). This CDR3 is 15 amino acids long. The CDR3 nucleotides are TGTGCCAGCAGTTTGGGGACAGGGGTAAACTATGGCTACACCTTC. It yields the protein CASSLGTGVNYGYTF.

The gene calls are TRBV6-5 and TRBJ2-7; 11 bases are shared with TRBD1. This CDR3 has 15 residues. V gave up 2 bases and J gave up 3 bases; unmatched junction bases: 3. CDR1 is MNHEY and CDR2 is SVGAGI in the germline V gene. The CDR3 is CASSYGQGAVYEQYF. Here the CDR3 DNA reads TGTGCCAGCAGTTACGGACAGGGGGCGGTCTACGAGCAGTACTTC.

This chain joins TRBV28 and TRBJ2-1; 10 bases agree with TRBD1. In germline, CDR1 is MDHEN, CDR2 SYDVKM. V lost 4 bases and J lost 7; bases outside the gene matches: 13. The CDR3 extends over 17 amino acids. As DNA, the CDR3 is TGTGCCAGCAGTTCAGATCCCGGACAGGGGGTTGGGAATGAGCAGTTCTTC. Protein sequence: CASSSDPGQGVGNEQFF.

This CDR3 reads CASSMRLADTDTQYF. The CDR3 bases are TGTGCCAGTAGTATGAGGCTAGCGGATACAGATACGCAGTATTTT. The chain couples TRBV19 to TRBJ2-3; 7 nucleotides line up with TRBD2. After removal of 3 bases from V and 3 bases from J, the junction contained 6 bases not matched to a gene. The CDR3 is 15 residues long. From germline, CDR1 is LNHDA and CDR2 SQIVND (reference sequence). The full variable domain, in which reference TRBV19 and TRBJ2-3 provide the parts outside the CDR3, is DGGITQSPKYLFRKEGQNVTLSCEQNLNHDAMYWYRQDPGQGLRLIYYSQIVNDFQKGDIAEGYSVSREKKESFPLTVTSAQKNPTAFYLCASSMRLADTDTQYFGPGTRLTVL.

This rearrangement joins TRBV5-4 to TRBJ1-2; no reliable D call. This CDR3 has 15 residues. Trimming stripped 2 bases from V and 5 bases from J, with 16 bases between. CDR1 and CDR2 from the germline V gene are SGHNT and YYREEE (reference sequence). CDR3: CASSFRVGTLYGYTF. CDR3 sequence (DNA): TGTGCCAGCAGCTTTCGGGTCGGTACTCTATATGGCTACACCTTC.

The V call is TRBV7-9, the J call TRBJ1-1, with 7 nucleotides matching TRBD1. Germline-derived CDR1 and CDR2 are SEHNR and FQNEAQ (reference sequence). The J segment lost 1 base and the V segment lost 5 bases, leaving 10 bases of the junction unmatched. CDR3 length equals 16 residues. CDR3 coding DNA: TGTGCCAGCAGCATTCCAGGGGGGACAGCGAACACTGAAGCTTTCTTT. Its protein product is CASSIPGGTANTEAFF. Full variable domain (rest looked up from reference TRBV7-9 and TRBJ1-1): DTGVSQNPRHKITKRGQNVTFRCDPISEHNRLYWYRQTLGQGPEFLTYFQNEAQLEKSRLLSDRFSAERPKGSFSTLEIQRTEQGDSAMYLCASSIPGGTANTEAFFGQGTRLTVV.

The chain joins TRBV9 to TRBJ2-1, with 9 bases that match TRBD1. The germline gives CDR1 SGDLS, CDR2 YYNGEE. V lost 3 bases, J lost 9 bases, and 7 bases stayed unmatched. The CDR3 consists of 14 residues. The CDR3 is CASSDRDREAEQFF. Written as DNA, the CDR3 is TGTGCCAGCAGCGACCGGGACAGGGAAGCTGAGCAGTTCTTC. The full variable domain, its missing parts supplied by reference TRBV9 and TRBJ2-1, is DSGVTQTPKHLITATGQRVTLRCSPRSGDLSVYWYQQSLDQGLQFLIQYYNGEERAKGNILERFSAQQFPDLHSELNLSSLELGDSALYFCASSDRDREAEQFFGPGTRLTVL.

The J gene is TRBJ2-7, the V gene TRBV6-1; TRBD1 matches at 12 bases. This CDR3 comprises 15 residues. The trim removed 2 bases at V and 4 bases at J, leaving 3 bases unmatched. Germline-derived CDR1 and CDR2 are MNHNS and SASEGT. CDR3 DNA: TGTGCCAGCAGTGAATGGGACAGGGGGCTGTACGAGCAGTACTTC. It encodes CASSEWDRGLYEQYF.

The rearrangement joins TRBV27 to TRBJ1-2, with 9 bases identical to TRBD1. The CDR3 runs 14 residues. Losses at the gene ends were 6 bases for V and 6 bases for J; bases not matched to a gene: 8. Looked up from germline, CDR1 is MNHEY and CDR2 is SMNVEV (reference sequence). The CDR3 DNA follows: TGTGCCAGCAGCATCGGACAGGGGCCACATGGCTACACCTTC. It codes for CASSIGQGPHGYTF.

The chain combines TRBV13 with TRBJ1-3, with 7 bases aligning to TRBD1. Unmatched junction bases numbered 5, after V lost 4 bases and J lost 5 bases. Germline V gene lookup returns CDR1 PRHDT and CDR2 FYEKMQ (reference sequence). This CDR3 region has 14 residues. The CDR3 region is CASSSPDRRNTIYF. CDR3 in DNA: TGTGCCAGCAGCTCTCCGGACAGGCGAAACACCATATATTTT.